Below, 3 T cell receptor beta chains from the same sample are listed, as sequenced in a study of T cell repertoires in cytomegalovirus infection. TCRdb re-derived calls from the reads in MiXCR, one entry per CDR3 protein. The profile shows about 190,000 distinct CDR3 sequences, about a tenth of them singletons. Sequencing was carried out using PBMCs. These receptors all stem from a human donor in good health (CMV status not recorded). Some clones in this sample may be carry-over from other donors' samples.

The count of this clonotype is one. The V gene is TRBV2, the J gene TRBJ2-3; D gene uncertain. The V gene's germline CDR1 is SNHLY and CDR2 FYNNEI. The CDR3 is 15 amino acids. V shed 7 bases and J shed 3 bases, with 17 bases lying between them. The CDR3 DNA reads TGTGCCAGCATTGAGGTGTCCTTCGGTACAGATACGCAGTATTTT. It is translated as CASIEVSFGTDTQYF.

This clonotype was recorded a few times. The junction departs from the called germline gene at one end, perhaps through a read error. This chain links TRBV4-1 with TRBJ1-2; D gene ambiguous. The CDR3 loop spans 14 amino acids. The germline V gene encodes CDR1 MGHRA and CDR2 YSYEKL. The DNA of the CDR3 is TGTGCCAGCAGCCAAGATCCCTTAGCGTATGGCTACACCTTC. Translating gives CASSQDPLAYGYTF.

The chain couples TRBV20-1 to TRBJ2-5, with D possibly being TRBD1 or TRBD2 (5 bases each). V lost 6 bases, J lost 4 bases, and 15 bases lay in between. This CDR3 contains 13 residues. Germline V CDR1 and CDR2: DFQATT, SNEGSKA (reference sequence). The CDR3 spells CSAGTGARETQYF. The CDR3 nucleotides are TGCAGTGCAGGGACCGGGGCCAGAGAGACCCAGTACTTC.